Listed below are T cell receptor beta chains from one sample, sequenced in a study of tumor and adjacent non-tumor tissue in lung cancer. TCRdb called the multiplex PCR reads again in MiXCR, with one record for every CDR3 protein. The sample yields approximately 71,000 distinct CDR3 sequences, about three fifths seen once. Sequenced input: lung tumor tissue. The origin of the receptors is a man aged 50-60 years with non-small cell lung cancer. Each CDR3 is given with its conserved first and last residue. D genes are given only for firm matches. Size values are once, few and many counts, or a class for expanded clones, and some rows have none.

TGTACCAGCAGCTTGCTAGGTTACGAGCACTACTTC	CTSSLLGYEHYF	TRBJ2-7	-	TRBV5-5	-
TGTGCCAGCAGATCCGACCAGGGGGACACTGAAGCTTTCTTT	CASRSDQGDTEAFF	TRBJ1-1	many	TRBV6-6	TRBD1
TGTGCCAGGAGTACCCAGGGGACCGCCGAAAACATTCAGTACTTC	CARSTQGTAENIQYF	TRBJ2-4	-	TRBV6-5	-
TGTGCCAGCAACCCCGACAGTTACGAGCAGTACTTC	CASNPDSYEQYF	TRBJ2-7	-	TRBV7-9	-
TGCAGTGCCCGGACCCCTGAAGCTTTCTTT	CSARTPEAFF	TRBJ1-1	many	TRBV20-1	-
TGTGCCAGCAGCTATAAGTTGGGCTCCTACAATGAGCAGTTCTTC	CASSYKLGSYNEQFF	TRBJ2-1	-	TRBV7-3	-
TGTGCCAGCAGCTTTCCTCTCACAGTTAACTATGGCTACACCTTC	CASSFPLTVNYGYTF	TRBJ1-2	few	TRBV7-9	-
TGTGCCTGGAGTGAAAGGGAGACCCACTACTTC	CAWSERETHYF	TRBJ2-5	-	TRBV30	-
TGTGCCAGCAGTAGAGGAGCTCCCGGGTGGTATATATATAGCAATCAGCCCCAGCATTTT	CASSRGAPGWYIYSNQPQHF	TRBJ1-5	-	TRBV28	-
TGCGCCAGCAGTTCCCTGACAGGCGGGAATGAAAAACTGTTTTTT	CASSSLTGGNEKLFF	TRBJ1-4	many	TRBV10-1	-
TGCGCCAGCCACTGGACTAGGGGCACAGAGACCCAGTACTTC	CASHWTRGTETQYF	TRBJ2-5	many	TRBV5-1	TRBD2
TGTGCAAGCAGTAATGGGACAGGGTGGTACGAGCAGTACTTC	CASSNGTGWYEQYF	TRBJ2-7	few	TRBV25-1	TRBD1